The next 7 T cell receptor beta chains were all read from a single sample in a study of blood T cell repertoires in COVID-19. The data were produced by immunoSEQ multiplex PCR, yet TCRdb's version contains in-frame clones alone and is incomplete. The sample lists about 140,000 clones; around nine tenths were seen once. Sequencing used peripheral blood. Every receptor here comes from a human donor in a cohort sampled during active COVID-19.

The chain joins TRBV11-2 to TRBJ2-1; D unresolved. This CDR3 spans 15 amino acids. V lost 5 bases to trimming and J lost 0 bases, with 11 bases between them. CDR1 and CDR2 (germline): SGHAT, FQNNGV. The CDR3 reads CASSLAESSYNEQFF. CDR3 sequence (DNA): TGTGCCAGCAGCCTCGCGGAGAGCTCCTACAATGAGCAGTTCTTC.

The V call is TRBV3-1 (or the pseudogene TRBV3-2), the J call TRBJ2-5; no firm D call. With 2 bases removed from V and 2 bases from J, the gap between germline ends came to 9 bases. The length of the CDR3 is 14 residues. The germline V gene encodes CDR1 LGHDT and CDR2 YNNKEL (reference sequence). The chain's CDR3 is CASSQRGTQETQYF. Written as DNA, the CDR3 is TGTGCCAGCAGCCAAAGAGGCACACAAGAGACCCAGTACTTC.

This clone has only a few counts. The chain employs TRBV6-5 and TRBJ1-1; 7 bases fit TRBD1. This CDR3 comprises 13 residues. The V gene end was trimmed by 7 bases and the J gene end by 4 bases; junction bases not matched to a gene: 6. Per the germline V gene, CDR1 is MNHEY and CDR2 is SVGAGI. The CDR3 sequence is CASTMDRTTEAFF. As DNA, the CDR3 is TGTGCCAGCACCATGGACAGGACCACTGAAGCTTTCTTT.

J is TRBJ2-7 and V is TRBV10-3; D remains ambiguous. Germline V gene data show CDR1 as ENHRY and CDR2 as SYGVKD. This CDR3 is built from 15 residues. Between the trimmed V and J ends, which lost 3 bases and 3 bases, there was a span of 15 bases. CDR3 DNA: TGTGCCATCAGTGAAATGGTTGCCCGCGACTACGAGCAGTACTTC. Its protein product is CAISEMVARDYEQYF.

The CDR3 bases are TGCGCCACCGGGACATCGCCTCTCTATGGCTACACCTTC. It encodes CATGTSPLYGYTF. The gene calls are TRBV4-1 and TRBJ1-2; TRBD1 is a possible D gene (6 bases). This CDR3 region has 13 residues. V was trimmed by 10 bases and J by 4 bases, leaving 16 bases between them. Germline V lookup: CDR1 MGHRA, CDR2 YSYEKL.

The chain recombines TRBV11-2 with TRBJ2-1; TRBD1 is a possible D gene (5 bases). Trimming took off 5 bases at V and 8 bases at J, with 10 bases between the two ends. Germline V gene lookup returns CDR1 SGHAT and CDR2 FQNNGV. This CDR3 contains 12 residues. Here the CDR3 DNA reads TGTGCCAGCAGCCCCCAGGGCGATGAGCAGTTCTTC. This encodes CASSPQGDEQFF.

V gene TRBV19 combines with J gene TRBJ1-2; 7 bases map to TRBD1. From germline, CDR1 is LNHDA and CDR2 SQIVND (reference sequence). Trimming at V came to 9 bases and at J to 4 bases, leaving 8 bases not matched to a gene. The CDR3 sequence is 13 residues long. In DNA, the CDR3 is TGTGCCAGCTCCCGGGACAGCCCCTATGGCTACACCTTC. Protein product: CASSRDSPYGYTF.